Presented here are 30 T cell receptor beta chains from one specimen sequenced in a study of blood T cells in healthy people across ages. A second PCR, run for roughly 7 to 12 cycles, used a sample-barcoded 5' primer plus a J-beta primer mix. TCRdb recomputed calls from the 5' RACE reads with MiXCR, one row per CDR3 protein. The sample comprises about 900,000 distinct CDR3 sequences, around 68% of which are singletons, and around 30% rests with the top ten. Sample: blood. The receptor set was obtained from a man younger than 40 in good health.

The chain combines TRBV14 with TRBJ1-2, with a tentative D call TRBD1 (5 bases). This CDR3 is built from 14 residues. CDR1 and CDR2 from the germline V gene are SGHDN and FVKESK. V was pared by 4 bases and J by 8 bases, with 17 bases between. CDR3 sequence reads: CASSPYLWDRGYTF. The CDR3 nucleotides are TGTGCCAGCAGCCCATATCTCTGGGACCGAGGCTACACCTTC.

The CDR3 sequence is CASSLDLGPRGYTF. The CDR3 nucleotides read TGTGCCAGCAGCTTAGACTTGGGCCCTCGTGGCTACACCTTC. The genes are TRBV7-9 and TRBJ1-2; D gene ambiguous. V was trimmed by 1 base and J by 7 bases, leaving 13 bases between them. CDR1 SEHNR and CDR2 FQNEAQ come from the germline V gene (reference sequence). The CDR3 covers 14 residues.

This sequence joins TRBV28 and TRBJ1-5; tentatively, D is TRBD1 (6 bases). This CDR3 region has 16 residues. Germline V gene lookup returns CDR1 MDHEN and CDR2 SYDVKM. V was pared by 3 bases and J by 3 bases, with 15 bases between. Here the CDR3 DNA reads TGTGCCAGCAGTTTTTCCACGGACAGTTACAATCAGCCCCAGCATTTT. Amino acid sequence: CASSFSTDSYNQPQHF.

The J gene is TRBJ1-2, the V gene TRBV19; D unresolved. The germline CDR1 and CDR2 sequences are LNHDA and SQIVND (reference sequence). V was pared by 0 bases and J by 10 bases, with 9 bases between. CDR3 length: 12 residues. The CDR3 is CASSIDGRNYTF. CDR3 coding DNA: TGTGCCAGTAGTATAGACGGCAGAAACTACACCTTC.

The chain joins TRBV20-1 to TRBJ2-7, with TRBD1 matching 10 bases. V dropped 5 bases and J dropped 4; count of bases not matched to a gene: 5. The CDR3 runs to 13 residues. Germline V gives CDR1 DFQATT, CDR2 SNEGSKA (reference sequence). The CDR3 is CSAGPGQGYEQYF. CDR3 DNA: TGCAGTGCTGGACCGGGACAGGGGTACGAGCAGTACTTC.

The chain carries TRBV29-1 and TRBJ2-2; 7 positions match TRBD1. This CDR3 comprises 14 residues. With 4 bases clipped from V and 6 bases from J, the junction kept 8 bases outside the gene matches. Germline V gene sequence: CDR1 SQVTM, CDR2 ANQGSEA. CDR3 region: CSVARQGSPGELFF. CDR3 DNA: TGCAGCGTTGCCCGACAGGGAAGTCCCGGGGAGCTGTTTTTT.

This clonotype was seen more than once but under ten times. This chain links TRBV20-1 with TRBJ2-7; the match to TRBD2 covers 12 bases. This CDR3 comprises 14 residues. V shed 4 bases and J 4 bases; nucleotides not matched to a gene: 5. CDR1 DFQATT and CDR2 SNEGSKA come from the germline V gene (reference sequence). Here the CDR3 DNA reads TGCAGTGCTACCCGGACTAGCGGGGATTACGAGCAGTACTTC. It codes for CSATRTSGDYEQYF.

The chain employs TRBV28 and TRBJ1-6, with D maybe TRBD1 (6 bases). The CDR3 extends over 14 amino acids. Germline V CDR1 and CDR2: MDHEN, SYDVKM. The V end lost 5 bases, the J end lost 4 bases, and 9 bases lay between the germline ends. The DNA of the CDR3 is TGTGCCAGCAGTCTTGGACAGTATAATTCACCCCTCCACTTT. Translated, it gives CASSLGQYNSPLHF. The whole variable domain, filled in from reference TRBV28 and TRBJ1-6, reads DVKVTQSSRYLVKRTGEKVFLECVQDMDHENMFWYRQDPGLGLRLIYFSYDVKMKEKGDIPEGYSVSREKKERFSLILESASTNQTSMYLCASSLGQYNSPLHFGNGTRLTVT.

The chain recombines TRBV12-3 or TRBV12-4 with TRBJ2-5; 13 nucleotides agree with TRBD2. Trimming cost V 6 bases and J 4 bases; bases outside gene matches: 5. The length of the CDR3 is 15 residues. The CDR3 bases are TGTGCCAGCAGCCAACTAGCGGGGGGGGGAGAGACCCAGTACTTC. Translation gives CASSQLAGGGETQYF.

The gene calls are TRBV7-9 and TRBJ1-5; D remains ambiguous. Trimming pared 3 bases from V and 4 bases from J, leaving 10 bases between. CDR1 and CDR2 from the germline V gene are SEHNR and FQNEAQ (reference sequence). This CDR3 contains 14 residues. DNA of the CDR3: TGTGCCAGCAGCTTTCGGGGAGAGAATCAGCCCCAGCATTTT. This sequence encodes CASSFRGENQPQHF.

The table lists this clonotype with a few counts. The rearrangement links TRBV29-1 to TRBJ2-2; D is possibly TRBD2 (6 bases). CDR1 and CDR2 (germline): SQVTM, ANQGSEA. This CDR3 has 15 amino acids. Deletions cut 6 bases from V and 3 bases from J, with 17 bases between. CDR3 DNA: TGCAGCGTCGAGACGGGACTCCCCTACACCGGGGAGCTGTTTTTT. It encodes CSVETGLPYTGELFF.

Points on this clonotype: An end of the junction differs from the germline gene, which may be a read error. CDR3: CASSLYVSSTDAQYF. The CDR3 region has the DNA TGCGCCAGCAGCTTGTACGTGTCTAGCACAGATGCGCAGTATTTT. The chain recombines TRBV5-1 with TRBJ2-3, with D possibly being TRBD2 (5 bases). This CDR3 contains 15 residues. CDR1 and CDR2 from the germline V gene are SGHRS and YFSETQ.

The chain couples TRBV20-1 to TRBJ1-2; 9 positions match TRBD1. The V segment lost 6 bases and the J segment 6 bases; nucleotides outside the gene matches: 11. Germline V gene data show CDR1 as DFQATT and CDR2 as SNEGSKA (reference sequence). This CDR3 has 14 amino acids. CDR3 sequence: CSAPDRGEYHGYTF. The CDR3 nucleotides are TGCAGTGCGCCAGACAGGGGGGAGTACCATGGCTACACCTTC.

This clonotype was counted between two and nine times. This chain joins TRBV7-3 and TRBJ2-1, with 7 bases that match TRBD2. J gave up 5 bases and V 4 bases, and 8 bases lay outside the gene matches. The CDR3 spans 15 residues. Germline loops: CDR1 SGHTA, CDR2 FQGTGA. CDR3 loop: CASSSTGGRNNEQFF. The CDR3 DNA sequence: TGTGCCAGCAGCTCCACGGGGGGACGGAACAATGAGCAGTTCTTC.

This clonotype appeared once. The rearrangement joins TRBV25-1 to TRBJ2-5; D unresolved. The DNA end is a closer match to TRBJ2-7, so the J assignment may be wrong. Germline-derived CDR1 and CDR2 are MGHDK and SYGVNS. The CDR3 is 11 amino acids. The CDR3 DNA sequence: TGTGCCAGCAGTGAACTCCACGAGCAGTACTTC. Its protein is CASSELHEQYF.

The chain combines TRBV20-1 with TRBJ2-3; D unclear. Germline V gene data show CDR1 as DFQATT and CDR2 as SNEGSKA (reference sequence). V lost 7 bases to trimming and J lost 2 bases, with 16 bases between them. This CDR3 region has 14 residues. CDR3 protein: CSGGEPQPTDTQYF. CDR3 in DNA: TGCAGTGGTGGTGAGCCCCAGCCCACAGATACGCAGTATTTT.

V and J are TRBV29-1 and TRBJ2-5; no firm D call. The CDR3 is 14 residues long. V lost 6 bases and J lost 1, with 15 bases in between. The germline CDR1 and CDR2 sequences are SQVTM and ANQGSEA. CDR3 sequence (DNA): TGCAGCGTCCTAGGTGGGGTGTTCCAAGAGACCCAGTACTTC. Protein sequence: CSVLGGVFQETQYF.

The chain links TRBV5-1 to TRBJ2-5; D possibly corresponds to TRBD1 (6 bases). Deletions cut 4 bases from V and 1 base from J, with 11 bases between. This CDR3 has 14 amino acids. The germline CDR1 and CDR2 sequences are SGHRS and YFSETQ. The DNA of the CDR3 is TGCGCCAGCAGCGCCGGACAGTCCCAAGAGACCCAGTACTTC. Translating it yields CASSAGQSQETQYF. The full variable domain, rest sourced from reference TRBV5-1 and TRBJ2-5, is KAGVTQTPRYLIKTRGQQVTLSCSPISGHRSVSWYQQTPGQGLQFLFEYFSETQRNKGNFPGRFSGRQFSNSRSEMNVSTLELGDSALYLCASSAGQSQETQYFGPGTRLLVL.

The chain employs TRBV7-3 and TRBJ2-1; 8 nucleotides agree with TRBD1. Germline CDR1 reads SGHTA; CDR2 reads FQGTGA. The ends lost 2 bases at V and 8 bases at J; junction bases unmatched: 11. This CDR3 region has 16 residues. The CDR3 DNA follows: TGTGCCAGCAGCTTAGGGGCGCAGGGGGCGATCGATGAGCAGTTCTTC. Its translation: CASSLGAQGAIDEQFF.

This clonotype turned up a few times. This rearrangement joins TRBV20-1 to TRBJ2-3; 8 bases map to TRBD2. Germline lookup yields CDR1 DFQATT and CDR2 SNEGSKA (reference sequence). The CDR3 spans 16 residues. Germline trimming cut 1 base from V and 2 bases from J; bases unmatched to any gene: 8. CDR3 nucleotides: TGCAGTGCTAGAGGGCTTAGCGGGGCGTACACAGATACGCAGTATTTT. It codes for CSARGLSGAYTDTQYF.

The CDR3 DNA follows: TGTGCCAGCAGAAGCGTCACCGGGGGGCTCATTCAGTACTTC. This translates into CASRSVTGGLIQYF. The chain recombines TRBV27 with TRBJ2-4; maybe TRBD2 (7 bases). The CDR3 has 14 amino acids. The V end was cut by 6 bases, the J end by 9 bases, with 18 bases between. CDR1 is MNHEY and CDR2 is SMNVEV in the germline V gene (reference sequence).

J is TRBJ1-2 and V is TRBV5-6; 7 positions agree with TRBD1. The ends lost 2 bases at V and 4 bases at J; junction bases unmatched: 5. This CDR3 is 14 amino acids long. The germline V gene encodes CDR1 SGHDT and CDR2 YYEEEE. The DNA for the CDR3 is TGTGCCAGCAGCTTCGACAGGGAAGGCTATGGCTACACCTTC. Translated, it gives CASSFDREGYGYTF. Full variable domain (rest looked up from reference TRBV5-6 and TRBJ1-2): DAGVTQSPTHLIKTRGQQVTLRCSPKSGHDTVSWYQQALGQGPQFIFQYYEEEERQRGNFPDRFSGHQFPNYSSELNVNALLLGDSALYLCASSFDREGYGYTFGSGTRLTVV.

The chain carries TRBV9 and TRBJ2-1; TRBD2 agrees at 9 bases. The length of the CDR3 is 14 residues. Germline V gene data show CDR1 as SGDLS and CDR2 as YYNGEE. Germline trimming cut 0 bases from V and 15 bases from J; bases unmatched to any gene: 10. The CDR3 region is CASSVGGSGGVLFF. CDR3 bases: TGTGCCAGCAGCGTAGGCGGTAGCGGGGGAGTTCTGTTCTTC. Combining the CDR3 with reference TRBV9 and TRBJ2-1 gives the whole variable domain DSGVTQTPKHLITATGQRVTLRCSPRSGDLSVYWYQQSLDQGLQFLIQYYNGEERAKGNILERFSAQQFPDLHSELNLSSLELGDSALYFCASSVGGSGGVLFFGPGTRLTVL.

This chain joins TRBV19 and TRBJ2-7; 9 bases align to TRBD1. The J call may be in error: the DNA end matches TRBJ2-5 better. This CDR3 is built from 15 residues. CDR1 is LNHDA and CDR2 is SQIVND in the germline V gene (reference sequence). The CDR3 DNA follows: TGTGCCAGTAGTACGGCGACAGGGGGGCCAGAGACCCAGTACTTC. Encoded protein: CASSTATGGPETQYF.

The gene calls are TRBV29-1 and TRBJ1-1, with a weak D call TRBD1 (5 bases). Germline-derived CDR1 and CDR2 are SQVTM and ANQGSEA. V lost 7 bases to trimming and J lost 5 bases, with 14 bases between them. This CDR3 contains 12 residues. CDR3 sequence: CSGARETTEAFF. The CDR3 DNA follows: TGCAGCGGAGCCAGGGAAACGACTGAAGCTTTCTTT.

This clonotype has just one count. The CDR3 bases are TGTGCCAGCAGCTCCACGGGACATCTTTACGAGCAGTACTTC. Translating it yields CASSSTGHLYEQYF. The rearrangement links TRBV9 to TRBJ2-1; perhaps TRBD1 as D (6 bases). The J call may be wrong; the DNA end is better matched by TRBJ2-7. This CDR3 region has 14 residues. Germline CDR1 SGDLS, CDR2 YYNGEE.

This clonotype has more than one count but fewer than ten. The CDR3 loop is CASSLDTGGHNEQFF. Here the CDR3 DNA reads TGTGCCAGCAGCTTAGATACAGGGGGCCACAATGAGCAGTTCTTC. V gene TRBV7-2 combines with J gene TRBJ2-1; 9 nucleotides match TRBD1. J was trimmed by 5 bases and V by 1 base; bases with no gene match: 3. The CDR3 is 15 residues long. The germline V gene encodes CDR1 SGHTA and CDR2 FQGNSA.

This clonotype has a handful of counts. This chain links TRBV7-2 with TRBJ2-5; D is undetermined. V dropped 1 base and J dropped 5 bases, with 8 bases sitting between them. The CDR3 has 13 amino acids. Germline V CDR1 and CDR2: SGHTA, FQGNSA. CDR3 bases: TGTGCCAGCAGCTTAGGGTGGGTTGAGACCCAGTACTTC. Translating it yields CASSLGWVETQYF.

This clonotype was seen once. The J gene is TRBJ1-2, the V gene TRBV12-3 or TRBV12-4; possible D gene TRBD1, 6 bases. V was pared by 6 bases and J by 4 bases, with 15 bases between. The CDR3 has 14 amino acids. The CDR3 DNA follows: TGTGCCAGCAGCTTGGCCCCGGGGGCCTATGGCTACACCTTC. It specifies CASSLAPGAYGYTF.

V is TRBV3-1 and J is TRBJ2-7; 8 bases are shared with TRBD2. This CDR3 region has 19 residues. V was clipped by 4 bases and J by 6 bases; unmatched bases: 23. CDR1 is LGHDT and CDR2 is YNNKEL in the germline V gene (reference sequence). This CDR3 reads CASSPRLLPGGPRSCEQYF. DNA of the CDR3: TGTGCCAGCAGCCCCCGGTTGCTCCCGGGGGGGCCGAGGAGCTGCGAGCAGTACTTC.